Following are 29 T cell receptor beta chains from one sample sequenced in a study of OX40 agonist ivuxolimab in advanced cancers. The repertoire was sequenced with immunoSEQ multiplex PCR; TCRdb's copy has only in-frame clones and lacks some. This sample has roughly 110,000 clones; 80% to 95% occur once, and the top ten carry roughly 1.1%. Material: CD4+ or CD8+ T cells sorted from blood, obtained in a trial of the OX40 agonist ivuxolimab. Receptor source: an adult with an advanced solid tumor such as melanoma, head and neck, liver or kidney cancer.

The V and J genes are TRBV28 and TRBJ2-2, with 12 bases fitting TRBD2. Germline-derived CDR1 and CDR2 are MDHEN and SYDVKM. After removal of 8 bases from V and 6 bases from J, the junction contained 7 bases not matched to a gene. The CDR3 length is 15 residues. The CDR3 region is CASSARLAGAGELFF. The CDR3 nucleotides read TGTGCCAGCTCAGCTCGACTAGCGGGGGCCGGGGAGCTGTTTTTT.

J is TRBJ2-7 and V is TRBV28; TRBD1 matches at 10 bases. The CDR3 contains 14 residues. V lost 4 bases to trimming and J lost 2 bases; unmatched junction nucleotides: 2. In germline, CDR1 is MDHEN, CDR2 SYDVKM. CDR3 DNA sequence: TGTGCCAGCAGTTCCGGGACAGGGGCCTACGAGCAGTACTTC. Translated, it gives CASSSGTGAYEQYF.

This rearrangement joins TRBV6-1 to TRBJ2-5, with TRBD2 matching over 10 bases. The DNA end is more similar to TRBJ2-7, so the J call may be wrong. Germline V gene sequence: CDR1 MNHNS, CDR2 SASEGT. This CDR3 has 17 residues. In nucleotides, the CDR3 is TGTGCCAGCAGTGCCAATTTAGCGGGAGGCCGGTCCTACGAGCAGTACTTC. Translation gives CASSANLAGGRSYEQYF.

J is TRBJ1-2 and V is TRBV2; 10 bases map to TRBD1. There are 13 residues in the CDR3. The germline gives CDR1 SNHLY, CDR2 FYNNEI. J was trimmed by 7 bases and V by 9 bases; bases with no gene match: 8. In DNA, the CDR3 is TGTGCCAGGGACCGACAGGGGGCGGGTGGCTACACCTTC. It specifies CARDRQGAGGYTF.

The genes are TRBV25-1 and TRBJ1-6; the D is unclear. Germline lookup yields CDR1 MGHDK and CDR2 SYGVNS. The CDR3 is 16 residues long. Deletions cut 3 bases from V and 7 bases from J, with 16 bases between. The CDR3 DNA follows: TGTGCCAGCAGTGACCCCACCGGGTTGAGGAATTCACCCCTCCACTTT. It codes for CASSDPTGLRNSPLHF.

This chain uses TRBV9 with TRBJ2-5; 8 positions agree with TRBD2. CDR3 length equals 15 residues. After removal of 1 base from V and 5 bases from J, the junction contained 7 bases not matched to a gene. Germline CDR1 reads SGDLS; CDR2 reads YYNGEE. CDR3 region: CASSVTGGPMETQYF. CDR3 DNA sequence: TGTGCCAGCAGCGTAACGGGAGGGCCAATGGAGACCCAGTACTTC. The full variable domain, with the rest looked up from reference TRBV9 and TRBJ2-5, is DSGVTQTPKHLITATGQRVTLRCSPRSGDLSVYWYQQSLDQGLQFLIQYYNGEERAKGNILERFSAQQFPDLHSELNLSSLELGDSALYFCASSVTGGPMETQYFGPGTRLLVL.

This rearrangement joins TRBV10-1 to TRBJ2-3, with a possible D match to TRBD2 (7 bases). Trimming shortened V by 6 bases and J by 6 bases, and 25 bases separated the two germline ends. Germline assignment: CDR1 WNHNN and CDR2 SYGVQD (reference sequence). CDR3 length: 17 residues. CDR3 nucleotide sequence: TGCGCCAGCAGCGGGGGGCCTCGGGTAAAGTTCTCTGATACGCAGTATTTT. Translating it yields CASSGGPRVKFSDTQYF.

This rearrangement joins TRBV5-1 to TRBJ1-2; 9 bases match TRBD1. The junction had 6 bases not matched to a gene; V was cut back by 0 bases and J by 6 bases. This CDR3 is built from 15 residues. Germline V gene data show CDR1 as SGHRS and CDR2 as YFSETQ. Written as DNA, the CDR3 is TGCGCCAGCAGCTTGGCCCCGACAGGGGGACATGGCTACACCTTC. This gives the protein CASSLAPTGGHGYTF.

The genes are TRBV10-3 and TRBJ1-2; D is undetermined. V lost 0 bases and J 0 bases, leaving 11 bases between the germline ends. Germline values: CDR1 ENHRY, CDR2 SYGVKD. The CDR3 is 16 residues long. CDR3 loop: CAISESAAHPNYGYTF. The DNA for the CDR3 is TGTGCCATCAGTGAGTCAGCAGCTCATCCTAACTATGGCTACACCTTC.

The chain combines TRBV6-6 with TRBJ2-1; D is unclear. The V end was cut by 2 bases, the J end by 2 bases, with 10 bases between. Germline V gene lookup returns CDR1 MNHNY and CDR2 SVGAGI (reference sequence). This CDR3 region has 15 residues. The CDR3 loop is CASSYPGRTYNEQFF. The CDR3 DNA is TGTGCCAGCAGTTACCCCGGGCGGACCTACAATGAGCAGTTCTTC.

V is TRBV11-1 and J is TRBJ2-1, with TRBD2 as a possible D gene (6 bases). V lost 5 bases and J 8 bases, leaving 19 bases between the germline ends. Germline CDR1 SGHAT, CDR2 FQDESV (reference sequence). The CDR3 has 15 residues. In DNA, the CDR3 is TGTGCCAGCAGCCCTAGCTCGGGAGCGCGTGATGAGCAGTTCTTC. This encodes CASSPSSGARDEQFF.

The chain employs TRBV7-3 and TRBJ2-3; TRBD2 matches at 10 bases. CDR1 and CDR2 (germline): SGHTA, FQGTGA. The CDR3 runs to 18 residues. V lost 1 base and J lost 1; bases outside the gene matches: 8. DNA for the CDR3: TGTGCCAGCAGCTTAATGGCTAGCGGGAGCTTCGGCACAGATACGCAGTATTTT. Protein sequence: CASSLMASGSFGTDTQYF.

The chain couples TRBV9 to TRBJ1-4; TRBD1 matches 7 bases. The CDR3 runs 15 residues. The V and J ends lost 5 bases and 6 bases, in that order; junction bases with no gene match: 10. Germline values: CDR1 SGDLS, CDR2 YYNGEE. CDR3 sequence reads: CASSPPGGEDEKLFF. The CDR3 DNA follows: TGTGCCAGCAGTCCTCCAGGGGGGGAGGATGAAAAACTGTTTTTT.

The chain combines TRBV12-5 with TRBJ2-3; D is possibly TRBD2 (5 bases). This CDR3 has 15 amino acids. Trimming cost V 3 bases and J 2 bases, with 12 bases left between them. The germline V gene encodes CDR1 LGHNT and CDR2 FRNRAP. The CDR3 reads CASGLGSGLTDTQYF. In DNA, the CDR3 is TGTGCTAGTGGTTTAGGTTCAGGACTCACAGATACGCAGTATTTT.

The chain couples TRBV7-2 to TRBJ2-7, with D uncertain. V was trimmed by 5 bases and J by 8 bases, leaving 13 bases between them. The CDR3 contains 12 residues. From germline, CDR1 is SGHTA and CDR2 FQGNSA. The CDR3 DNA is TGTGCCAGCAGCCCCCTGCCTGGCAAGCAGTACTTC. Protein sequence: CASSPLPGKQYF.

V is TRBV20-1 and J is TRBJ2-1; D not resolved. V shed 3 bases and J shed 9 bases, with 9 bases lying between them. The V gene's germline CDR1 is DFQATT and CDR2 SNEGSKA (reference sequence). The CDR3 runs to 11 residues. The CDR3 sequence: CSARPWGEQFF. CDR3 nucleotides: TGCAGTGCTAGGCCGTGGGGTGAGCAGTTCTTC.

This clone occurred once. The V call is TRBV5-1, the J call TRBJ1-1; no reliable D call. CDR3 length equals 15 residues. Germline V gene sequence: CDR1 SGHRS, CDR2 YFSETQ. Trimming took off 0 bases at V and 0 bases at J, with 9 bases between the two ends. DNA of the CDR3: TGCGCCAGCAGCTTGGTAGGACCGATGAACACTGAAGCTTTCTTT. Amino acid sequence: CASSLVGPMNTEAFF.

The chain couples TRBV5-1 to TRBJ1-1; D is perhaps TRBD1 (6 bases). Between the trimmed V and J ends, which lost 4 bases and 1 base, there was a span of 11 bases. CDR1 is SGHRS and CDR2 is YFSETQ in the germline V gene. This CDR3 has 14 residues. CDR3 DNA sequence: TGCGCCAGCAGCACGGACAGAGGGAACACTGAAGCTTTCTTT. This codes for CASSTDRGNTEAFF.

V and J are TRBV29-1 and TRBJ1-6, with D possibly TRBD1 on 6 matching bases. The CDR3 contains 14 residues. Germline CDR1 reads SQVTM; CDR2 reads ANQGSEA. V lost 4 bases, J lost 2 bases, and 9 bases lay in between. CDR3: CSVGSGAYNSPLHF. Here the CDR3 DNA reads TGCAGCGTTGGCTCAGGGGCCTATAATTCACCCCTCCACTTT.

This chain joins TRBV19 and TRBJ2-7; 7 bases match TRBD1. V gave up 3 bases and J gave up 6 bases; unmatched junction bases: 8. The CDR3 is 14 residues long. Germline loops: CDR1 LNHDA, CDR2 SQIVND (reference sequence). In DNA form, the CDR3 reads TGTGCCAGTAGTATTGGGACAGTCCGGGGCGAGCAGTACTTC. It specifies CASSIGTVRGEQYF.

The J gene is TRBJ1-5, the V gene TRBV19; TRBD1 matches at 7 bases. The CDR3 consists of 15 residues. The germline gives CDR1 LNHDA, CDR2 SQIVND (reference sequence). After removal of 2 bases from V and 8 bases from J, the junction contained 9 bases not matched to a gene. The CDR3 nucleotides read TGTGCCAGTAGTATACCCCGTAGGGGGCGCGAGCCCCAGCATTTT. Protein sequence: CASSIPRRGREPQHF.

The genes are TRBV7-2 and TRBJ1-2; TRBD1 matches 7 bases. J gave up 2 bases and V 5 bases, and 5 bases lay outside the gene matches. The CDR3 consists of 14 residues. The germline CDR1 and CDR2 sequences are SGHTA and FQGNSA. CDR3 sequence reads: CASSPGTANYGYTF. The CDR3 region has the DNA TGTGCCAGCAGCCCCGGGACAGCGAACTATGGCTACACCTTC.

The chain couples TRBV7-2 to TRBJ2-7; D gene uncertain. CDR1 SGHTA and CDR2 FQGNSA come from the germline V gene. This CDR3 region has 14 residues. V was trimmed by 2 bases and J by 2 bases, leaving 10 bases between them. The CDR3 loop reads CASSLRADTYEQYF. CDR3 DNA sequence: TGTGCCAGCAGCTTACGCGCGGATACCTACGAGCAGTACTTC.

This chain connects TRBV2 to TRBJ1-2; perhaps TRBD1 as D (6 bases). Per germline, CDR1 SNHLY and CDR2 FYNNEI. With 7 bases removed from V and 8 bases from J, the gap between germline ends came to 14 bases. This CDR3 has 12 residues. The CDR3 DNA sequence: TGTGCCAGCAACCCAGGTCAGGGGGGCTACACCTTC. This codes for CASNPGQGGYTF.

The V and J genes are TRBV11-2 and TRBJ1-5; TRBD1 is a possible D gene (5 bases). V shed 1 base and J shed 6 bases, with 7 bases lying between them. The CDR3 has 13 amino acids. Germline V CDR1 and CDR2: SGHAT, FQNNGV. CDR3 in DNA: TGTGCCAGCAGCTTAGTGGGGGGTCAGCCCCAGCATTTT. Encoded protein: CASSLVGGQPQHF.

The rearrangement links TRBV4-2 to TRBJ1-6; 7 positions agree with TRBD1. CDR3 length equals 16 residues. Germline lookup yields CDR1 LGHNA and CDR2 YNFKEQ. V was pared by 1 base and J by 7 bases, with 7 bases of the junction left unmatched. CDR3 sequence: CASSQGLDRKNSPLHF. In nucleotides, the CDR3 is TGTGCCAGCAGCCAAGGGTTGGACAGGAAGAATTCACCCCTCCACTTT.

V usage is TRBV5-4 and J usage is TRBJ2-2; TRBD1 aligns across 11 bases. Trimming removed 4 bases from V and 7 bases from J; junction bases left unmatched: 12. From germline, CDR1 is SGHNT and CDR2 YYREEE (reference sequence). The length of the CDR3 is 17 residues. The CDR3 nucleotides read TGTGCCAGCAGCCCACAGGCGGGACAGGGGGGTGGCGGGGAGCTGTTTTTT. Translation gives CASSPQAGQGGGGELFF.

V and J are TRBV19 and TRBJ2-5; 11 bases agree with TRBD2. The CDR3 extends over 16 amino acids. The germline CDR1 and CDR2 sequences are LNHDA and SQIVND (reference sequence). The junction had 8 bases not matched to a gene; V was cut back by 1 base and J by 7 bases. CDR3 residues: CASSIVPLAGAGTQYF. DNA for the CDR3: TGTGCCAGTAGTATAGTGCCACTAGCGGGAGCTGGGACCCAGTACTTC.

This clone was recorded only once. This chain links TRBV7-6 with TRBJ2-3; 9 bases fit TRBD1. There are 13 residues in the CDR3. J gave up 2 bases and V 6 bases, and 0 bases lay outside the gene matches. From germline, CDR1 is SGHVS and CDR2 FNYEAQ. The CDR3 loop reads CASRQGATDTQYF. For the CDR3, the DNA is TGTGCCAGCAGACAGGGGGCCACAGATACGCAGTATTTT.